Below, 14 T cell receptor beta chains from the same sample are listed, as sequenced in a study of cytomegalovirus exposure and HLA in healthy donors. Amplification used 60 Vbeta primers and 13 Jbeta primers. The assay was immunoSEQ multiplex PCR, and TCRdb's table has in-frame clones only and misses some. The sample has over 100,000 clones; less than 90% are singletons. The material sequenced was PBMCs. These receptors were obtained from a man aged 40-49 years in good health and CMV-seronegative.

CDR3 region: CASSGRTPSSYEQYF. CDR3 sequence (DNA): TGTGCCAGCAGTGGAAGGACTCCTAGCTCCTACGAGCAGTACTTC. This chain joins TRBV2 and TRBJ2-7; possible D gene TRBD2, 5 bases. Germline CDR1 SNHLY, CDR2 FYNNEI. V lost 4 bases and J lost 0, with 13 bases in between. The CDR3 sequence is 15 residues long.

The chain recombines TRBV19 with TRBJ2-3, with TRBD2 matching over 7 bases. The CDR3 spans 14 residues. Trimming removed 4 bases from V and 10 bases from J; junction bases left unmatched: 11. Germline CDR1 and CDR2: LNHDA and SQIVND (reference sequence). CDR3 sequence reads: CASSNPSTGGAQYF. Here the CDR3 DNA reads TGTGCCAGTAGTAATCCAAGTACGGGGGGTGCGCAGTATTTT.

The CDR3 DNA follows: TGTGCCAGTAGTATAGATCTAGCCGGCACAGATACGCAGTATTTT. Translation: CASSIDLAGTDTQYF. V and J are TRBV19 and TRBJ2-3; D perhaps matches TRBD2 (5 bases). CDR1 is LNHDA, CDR2 SQIVND, per germline (reference sequence). The CDR3 has 15 amino acids. V lost 0 bases and J lost 1, with 8 bases in between.

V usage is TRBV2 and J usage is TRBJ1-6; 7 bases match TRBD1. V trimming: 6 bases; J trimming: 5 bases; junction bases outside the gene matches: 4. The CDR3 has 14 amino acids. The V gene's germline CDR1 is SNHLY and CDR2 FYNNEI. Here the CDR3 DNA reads TGTGCCAGCAGGAGGGACAGTGATAATTCACCCCTCCACTTT. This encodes CASRRDSDNSPLHF.

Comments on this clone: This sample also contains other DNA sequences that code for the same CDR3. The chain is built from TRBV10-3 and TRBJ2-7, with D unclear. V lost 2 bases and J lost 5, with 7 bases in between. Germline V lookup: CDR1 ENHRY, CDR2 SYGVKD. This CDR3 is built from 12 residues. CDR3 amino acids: CAISETGDEQYF. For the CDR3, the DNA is TGTGCCATCAGTGAGACTGGTGACGAGCAGTACTTC.

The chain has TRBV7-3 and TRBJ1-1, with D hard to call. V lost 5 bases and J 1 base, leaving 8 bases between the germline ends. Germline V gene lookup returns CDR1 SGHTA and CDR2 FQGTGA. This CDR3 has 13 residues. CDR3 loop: CASSPGRNTEAFF. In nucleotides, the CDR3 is TGTGCCAGCAGCCCGGGAAGGAACACTGAAGCTTTCTTT.

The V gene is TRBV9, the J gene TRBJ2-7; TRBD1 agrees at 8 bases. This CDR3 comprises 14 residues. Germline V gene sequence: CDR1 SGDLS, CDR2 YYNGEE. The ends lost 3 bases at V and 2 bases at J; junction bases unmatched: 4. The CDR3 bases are TGTGCCAGCAGCGAGGGGACAGGCACCTACGAGCAGTACTTC. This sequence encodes CASSEGTGTYEQYF.

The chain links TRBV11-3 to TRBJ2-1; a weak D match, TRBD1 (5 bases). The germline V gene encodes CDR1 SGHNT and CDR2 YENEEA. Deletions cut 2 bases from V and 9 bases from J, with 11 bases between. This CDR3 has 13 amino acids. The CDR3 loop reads CASSLIGVSEQFF. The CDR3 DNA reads TGTGCCAGCAGCTTAATAGGGGTCAGTGAGCAGTTCTTC.

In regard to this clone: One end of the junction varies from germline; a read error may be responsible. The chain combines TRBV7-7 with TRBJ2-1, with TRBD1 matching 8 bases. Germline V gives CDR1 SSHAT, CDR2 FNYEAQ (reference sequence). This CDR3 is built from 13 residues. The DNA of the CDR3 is TGTGCTAGCAGCTGGGACAGGCACAATGAGCAGTTCTTC. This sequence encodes CASSWDRHNEQFF.

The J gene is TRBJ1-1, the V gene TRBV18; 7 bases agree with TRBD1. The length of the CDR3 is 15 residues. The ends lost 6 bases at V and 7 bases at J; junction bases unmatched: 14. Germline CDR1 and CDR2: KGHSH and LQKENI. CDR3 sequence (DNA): TGTGCCAGCTCCCCCGCCGTTCAGGGGGGTTGTGAAGCTTTCTTT. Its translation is CASSPAVQGGCEAFF.

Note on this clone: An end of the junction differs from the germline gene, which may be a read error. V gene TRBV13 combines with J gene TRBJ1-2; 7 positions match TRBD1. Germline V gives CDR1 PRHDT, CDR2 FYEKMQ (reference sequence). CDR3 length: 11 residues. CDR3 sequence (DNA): TGTGCCAGCAGCCCTGACAGGGACATCATCTTC. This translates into CASSPDRDIIF. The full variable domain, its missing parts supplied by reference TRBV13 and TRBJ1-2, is AAGVIQSPRHLIKEKRETATLKCYPIPRHDTVYWYQQGPGQDPQFLISFYEKMQSDKGSIPDRFSAQQFSDYHSELNMSSLELGDSALYFCASSPDRDIIFGSGTRLTVV.

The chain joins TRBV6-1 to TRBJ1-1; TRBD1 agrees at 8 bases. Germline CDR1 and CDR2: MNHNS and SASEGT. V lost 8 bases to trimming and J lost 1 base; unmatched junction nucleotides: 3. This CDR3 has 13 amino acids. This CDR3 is CASWDRSNTEAFF. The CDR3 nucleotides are TGTGCCAGCTGGGACAGGTCGAACACTGAAGCTTTCTTT.

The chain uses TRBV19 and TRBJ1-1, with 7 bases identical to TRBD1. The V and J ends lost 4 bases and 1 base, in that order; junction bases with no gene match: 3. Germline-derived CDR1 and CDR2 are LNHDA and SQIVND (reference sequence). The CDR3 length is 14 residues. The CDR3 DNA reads TGTGCCAGTAGTACCGGGACAGCGAACACTGAAGCTTTCTTT. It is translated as CASSTGTANTEAFF.

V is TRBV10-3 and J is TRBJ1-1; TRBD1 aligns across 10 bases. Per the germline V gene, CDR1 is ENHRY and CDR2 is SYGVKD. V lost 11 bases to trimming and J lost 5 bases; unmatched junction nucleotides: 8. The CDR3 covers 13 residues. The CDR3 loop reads CAATGGEWTEAFF. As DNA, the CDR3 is TGTGCCGCGACAGGGGGCGAATGGACTGAAGCTTTCTTT.